This is a list of T cell receptor beta chains from one sample in a study of shared clonotypes between healthy human individuals. Sequencing used immunoSEQ multiplex PCR; TCRdb keeps in-frame clones, though not all of them. In the table there are about 560,000 clones, roughly 79% of which are singletons. Sequencing used PBMCs. The source of these receptors is a woman aged 40 to 55 in good health. Some clones in this sample may be carry-over from other donors' samples. The CDR3 runs from the conserved cysteine through the conserved F or W. A D gene is named only where the DNA matches it firmly.

v_gene,d_gene,j_gene,CDR3aa
TRBV15,TRBD2,TRBJ2-7,CATSDSGSAYEQYF
TRBV28,TRBD2,TRBJ2-1,CASSRRGGIEQFF
TRBV30,.,TRBJ1-1,CAWSVWGGTEAFF
TRBV27,.,TRBJ1-3,CASSDWGGNTIYF
TRBV28,.,TRBJ2-7,CATKHGSRYEQYF
TRBV19,.,TRBJ2-5,CASSIQGSRAQYF
TRBV2,.,TRBJ1-4,CASSERQLNEKLFF
TRBV9,TRBD2,TRBJ2-1,CASSDRLAGGYNEQFF
TRBV29-1,.,TRBJ1-2,CSVETATDPYGYTF
TRBV9,TRBD1,TRBJ1-6,CASSEGQALYNSPLHF
TRBV10-1,TRBD1,TRBJ2-1,CASRYRDRAYNEQFF
TRBV6-1,.,TRBJ2-1,CASSEPGALMGDEQFF
TRBV6-6,TRBD1,TRBJ1-2,CASREGTGDYYGYTF
TRBV30,TRBD1,TRBJ1-4,CAWRKQGAGEKLFF
TRBV30,TRBD2,TRBJ2-3,CAWGLAGGPGGTDTQYF
TRBV28,TRBD1,TRBJ1-4,CASSPLGGTDEKLFF
TRBV19,.,TRBJ2-7,CASSILSPDIF
TRBV28,TRBD2,TRBJ2-7,CASSFSLAGLSYEQYF
TRBV6-5,.,TRBJ2-4,CASSSGLLNIQYF
TRBV5-1,TRBD1,TRBJ1-1,CASTSTGVGTEAFF
TRBV28,.,TRBJ1-4,CASSPSWVGFSEKLFF
TRBV7-3,TRBD1,TRBJ2-7,CASSPSGTGTREQYF
TRBV27,TRBD1,TRBJ2-1,CASSPPDRGSYNEQFF
TRBV2,.,TRBJ1-1,CASSEHLRGVPEAFF
TRBV28,.,TRBJ1-1,CASSQSTRYTEAFF
TRBV25-1,.,TRBJ2-7,CASSKTSTYEQYF
TRBV6-1,.,TRBJ2-7,CASSATGLYEQYF
TRBV6-5,.,TRBJ2-1,CASRTLLQEQFF
TRBV28,TRBD1,TRBJ1-5,CASRQDRVDQPQHF
TRBV5-8,TRBD1,TRBJ2-7,CASGYGTGFFREQYF
TRBV21-1,.,TRBJ1-5,CASFGILRPIQGNGNQPQHF
TRBV19,TRBD1,TRBJ2-7,CASRDRGSSEQYF
TRBV7-9,TRBD1,TRBJ2-3,CASSILGTGTDTQYF
TRBV2,.,TRBJ2-7,CASRIHYEQYF
TRBV9,.,TRBJ1-2,CASSVAEAYGYTF
TRBV10-2,.,TRBJ1-5,CASSGQRDQPQHF
TRBV5-5,TRBD1,TRBJ1-5,CASSWGTGGQPQHF
TRBV12-5,.,TRBJ2-5,CASGLASLGGGRETQYF
TRBV5-4,TRBD1,TRBJ2-2,CASSNTGEANTGELFF
TRBV9,.,TRBJ2-1,CASNRGETEQFF
TRBV11-3,.,TRBJ2-3,CASSFSGTGGDTQYF